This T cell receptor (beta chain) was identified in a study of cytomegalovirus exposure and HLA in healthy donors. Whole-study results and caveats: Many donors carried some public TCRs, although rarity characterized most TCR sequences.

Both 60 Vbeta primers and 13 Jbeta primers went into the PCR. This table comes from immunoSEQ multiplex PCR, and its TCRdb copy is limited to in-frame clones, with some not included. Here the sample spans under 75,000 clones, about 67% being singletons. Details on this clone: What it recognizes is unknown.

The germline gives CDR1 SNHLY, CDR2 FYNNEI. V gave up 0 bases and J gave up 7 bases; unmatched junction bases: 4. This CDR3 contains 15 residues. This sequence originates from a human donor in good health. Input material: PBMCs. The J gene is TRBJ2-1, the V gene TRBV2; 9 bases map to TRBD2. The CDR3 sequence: CASSEALAGLNEQFF. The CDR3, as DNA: TGTGCCAGCAGTGAAGCGCTAGCGGGATTGAATGAGCAGTTCTTC.